A selection of T cell receptor beta chains follows, all from one sample in a study of identical twins. Each CDR3 protein is one row after TCRdb ran MiXCR on the 5' RACE reads. The sample records roughly 720,000 distinct CDR3 sequences, about 18% being singletons. Another study also made use of these data, one on T cells expressing NK-cell markers.

Sequenced input: PBMCs. The receptors were sampled from a woman in her late teens or twenties in good health. Each CDR3 is given with its conserved first and last residue. Each record gives: D gene, clone size, V gene, J gene, CDR3 protein, CDR3 DNA. D genes are given only for firm matches. Some rows mark clone size as missing; the rest say once, few, many or name a class of expanded clone.

D: TRBD2; size: few; V: TRBV20-1; J: TRBJ2-1; CDR3: CSASLAGSSYNEQFF; DNA: TGCAGTGCTAGTCTAGCGGGGAGCTCCTACAATGAGCAGTTCTTC
D: TRBD1; size: -; V: TRBV28; J: TRBJ1-1; CDR3: CASRLGGRDTEAFF; DNA: TGTGCCAGCAGGCTAGGGGGCCGGGACACTGAGGCTTTCTTT
D: TRBD1; size: many; V: TRBV5-5; J: TRBJ1-1; CDR3: CASSFDRGSTEAFF; DNA: TGTGCCAGCAGTTTTGACAGGGGGTCCACTGAAGCTTTCTTT
D: -; size: -; V: TRBV3-1; J: TRBJ1-1; CDR3: CASSGRGGSLEAFF; DNA: TGTGCCAGCAGCGGGAGGGGGGGCTCCCTTGAAGCTTTCTTT
D: -; size: -; V: TRBV4-3; J: TRBJ2-1; CDR3: CASGYGGEQFF; DNA: TGCGCCAGCGGATATGGGGGGGAGCAGTTCTTC
D: -; size: few; V: TRBV4-3; J: TRBJ1-2; CDR3: CASSQVPNYGYTF; DNA: TGCGCCAGCAGCCAAGTTCCAAACTATGGCTACACCTTC
D: TRBD1; size: -; V: TRBV7-2; J: TRBJ2-5; CDR3: CASSKGARETQYF; DNA: TGTGCCAGCAGTAAGGGGGCAAGGGAGACCCAGTACTTC
D: TRBD2; size: -; V: TRBV18; J: TRBJ2-1; CDR3: CASSPGLARRNEQFF; DNA: TGTGCCAGCTCACCAGGACTAGCTAGGAGGAATGAGCAGTTCTTC
D: TRBD2; size: -; V: TRBV9; J: TRBJ2-4; CDR3: CASSATMGGLADPIGIQYF; DNA: TGTGCCAGCAGCGCCACAATGGGGGGACTAGCGGACCCTATCGGCATTCAGTACTTC
D: -; size: few; V: TRBV29-1; J: TRBJ2-7; CDR3: CSVERRGSSYEQYF; DNA: TGCAGCGTTGAGCGACGCGGAAGCTCCTACGAGCAGTACTTC
D: TRBD2; size: -; V: TRBV5-1; J: TRBJ2-4; CDR3: CASRGLAGRIQYF; DNA: TGCGCCAGCAGAGGACTAGCCGGTCGCATTCAGTACTTC
D: -; size: -; V: TRBV5-1; J: TRBJ2-1; CDR3: CASSLGQVSSYNEQFF; DNA: TGCGCCAGCAGCTTGGGACAGGTATCCTCCTACAATGAGCAGTTCTTC
D: -; size: few; V: TRBV7-9; J: TRBJ1-1; CDR3: CASSLEIRKAEAFF; DNA: TGTGCCAGCAGTCTTGAAATTCGCAAAGCTGAAGCTTTCTTT
D: -; size: few; V: TRBV12-3/TRBV12-4; J: TRBJ2-3; CDR3: CASSLVAQTDTQYF; DNA: TGTGCCAGCAGTTTAGTAGCCCAGACAGATACGCAGTATTTT